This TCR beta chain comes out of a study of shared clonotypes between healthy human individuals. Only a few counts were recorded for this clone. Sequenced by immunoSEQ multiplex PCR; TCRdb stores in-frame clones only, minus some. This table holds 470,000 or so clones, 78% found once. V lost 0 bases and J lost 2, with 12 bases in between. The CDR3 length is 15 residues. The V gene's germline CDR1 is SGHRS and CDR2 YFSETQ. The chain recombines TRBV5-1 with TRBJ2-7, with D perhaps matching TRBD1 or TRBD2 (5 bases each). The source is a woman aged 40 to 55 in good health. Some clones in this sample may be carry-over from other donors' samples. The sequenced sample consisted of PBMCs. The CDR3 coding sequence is TGCGCCAGCAGCTTGGATGGGGGTGCGACCTACGAGCAGTACTTC. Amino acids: CASSLDGGATYEQYF.